This T cell receptor beta chain derives from a study of T cell responses to AZD1222 COVID-19 vaccine. The protocol was immunoSEQ multiplex PCR, while the TCRdb copy is restricted to in-frame clones and leaves out a portion. The sample yields approximately 90,000 clones, around 91% seen once. About this clone: No antigen is known for it.

Study-level results: Donors, mostly white British, included more females; clonal diversity was possibly underestimated. When two AZD1222 doses had been given, Spike-specific TCR breadth and depth rose. No day 14 peak samples; only post-peak repertoires were characterized.

The germline gives CDR1 LGHNA, CDR2 YSLEER. V lost 0 bases, J lost 3 bases, and 4 bases stayed unmatched. The CDR3 sequence is 15 residues long. This chain uses TRBV4-3 with TRBJ1-2, with 7 bases aligning to TRBD1. This clonotype was obtained from an adult in good health. This material consisted of peripheral blood, taken on day 0 of AZD1222 vaccination. The CDR3 DNA is TGCGCCAGCAGCCAAGATGACAGGGTGGACTATGGCTACACCTTC. It specifies CASSQDDRVDYGYTF.